This TCR beta chain originates from a study of cytomegalovirus exposure and HLA in healthy donors. Study overall: Some 80 million unique TCR sequences came from HLA-typed donors in an early release. Researchers found that about four fifths of a few hundred genotyped donors fell within the Caucasian-associated ancestry cluster.

Study-wide results and limits: A later analysis reportedly identified an Asian-associated ancestry cluster as carrying fewer N-insertions than the approximately 640-donor mean. Sequencing likely produced, as an artifact, a cluster of highly shared sequence variants.

Comments on this clone: Its antigen remains unidentified.

PCR primers comprised 60 Vbeta and 13 Jbeta primers. The repertoire was sequenced with immunoSEQ multiplex PCR; TCRdb's copy has only in-frame clones and lacks some. The sample has fewer than 250,000 clones; under 80% are singletons. V lost 8 bases to trimming and J lost 1 base, with 14 bases between them. The CDR3 consists of 14 residues. Germline CDR1 and CDR2: ENHRY and SYGVKD. Sequencing was carried out using PBMCs. The chain uses TRBV10-3 and TRBJ1-1; possible D gene TRBD1, 6 bases. The clonotype originates from a young man in good health and CMV-seropositive. CDR3 amino acids: CAIGKQGQNTEAFF. CDR3 DNA sequence: TGTGCCATCGGAAAACAGGGCCAGAACACTGAAGCTTTCTTT.